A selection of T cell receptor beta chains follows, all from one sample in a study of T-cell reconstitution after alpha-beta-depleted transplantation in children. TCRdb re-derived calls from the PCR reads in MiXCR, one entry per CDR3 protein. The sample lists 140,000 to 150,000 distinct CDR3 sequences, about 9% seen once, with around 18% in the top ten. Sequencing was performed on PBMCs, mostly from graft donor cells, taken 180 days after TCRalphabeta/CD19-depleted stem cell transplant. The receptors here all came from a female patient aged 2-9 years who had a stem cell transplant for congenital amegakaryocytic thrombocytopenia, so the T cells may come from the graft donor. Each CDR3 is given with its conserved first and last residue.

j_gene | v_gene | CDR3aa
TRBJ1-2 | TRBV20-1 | CSARDRQPVYGYTF
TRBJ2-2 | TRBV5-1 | CASSLELAGASGELFF
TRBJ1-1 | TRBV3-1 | CASNQRGSTEAFF
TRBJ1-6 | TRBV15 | CATSRDPRGRSPLHF
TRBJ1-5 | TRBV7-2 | CASSLVGESNQPQHF
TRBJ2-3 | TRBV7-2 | CASSLYQMSSTQYF
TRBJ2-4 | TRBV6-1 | CASSPGAALAKNIQYF
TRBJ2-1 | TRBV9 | CASSVGPGTSGSFWFNEQFF
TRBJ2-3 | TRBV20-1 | CSVLKRGHTDTQYF
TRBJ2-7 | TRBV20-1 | CSARDSSSDEQYF
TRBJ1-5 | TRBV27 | CASSLQGQQPQHF
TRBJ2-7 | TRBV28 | CATTEPGPYEQYF
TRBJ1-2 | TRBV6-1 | CASRDNRQAGGYTF
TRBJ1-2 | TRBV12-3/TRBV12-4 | CASWGRVYGYTF
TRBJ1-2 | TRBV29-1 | CSVEDYASSNYGYTF
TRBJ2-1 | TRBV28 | CASSLFQSTNEQFF
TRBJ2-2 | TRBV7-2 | CASSLGWGNTGELFF
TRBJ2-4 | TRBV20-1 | CSADQDWAKNIQYF
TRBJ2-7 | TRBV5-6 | CASSLVGTVDAYEQYF
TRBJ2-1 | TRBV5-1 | CASSSDLNNEQFF
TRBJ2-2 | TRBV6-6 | CASSQAGAGELFF
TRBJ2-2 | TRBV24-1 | CATSDLQGGMNTGELFF
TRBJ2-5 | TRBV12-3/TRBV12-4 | CASSIAKTGTQYF
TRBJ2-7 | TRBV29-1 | CSARDRGGEQYF
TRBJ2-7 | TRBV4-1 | CASSQGGGGYEQYF
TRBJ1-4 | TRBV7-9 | CASSFGSSSGEKLFF
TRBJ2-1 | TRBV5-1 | CASSLPGPQFF
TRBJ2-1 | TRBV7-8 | CASSLALVAGVHEQFF
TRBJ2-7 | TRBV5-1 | CASSLVGREQYF
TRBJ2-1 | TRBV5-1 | CASSSAGQGNNEQFF
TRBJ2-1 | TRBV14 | CASSQGFSAFYEQFF
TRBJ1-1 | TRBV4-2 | CASSRPTGANTEAFF
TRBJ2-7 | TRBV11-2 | CASSLGHTHYEQYF
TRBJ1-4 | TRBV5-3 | CARSCTRTATNEKLFF
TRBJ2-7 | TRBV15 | CATSRGRDRNYEQYF
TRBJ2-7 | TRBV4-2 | CASSRGLAANYEQYF
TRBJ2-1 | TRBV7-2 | CASSGPPPQRGGEQFF
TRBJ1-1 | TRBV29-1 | CSAHRGINTEAFF
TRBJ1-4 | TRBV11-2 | CASSLDTVGEKLFF
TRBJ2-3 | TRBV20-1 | CSARQSADTQYF
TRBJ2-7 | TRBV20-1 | CSVPGHGVEQYF
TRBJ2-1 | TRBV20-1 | CSASRHNEQFF
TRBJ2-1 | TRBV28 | CASSFVHRRWIEQFF
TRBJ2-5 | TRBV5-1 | CASSSSDGSGETQYF
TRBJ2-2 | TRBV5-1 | CASSLGGTGIIGELFF
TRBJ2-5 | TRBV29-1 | CSVEGTSGNGETQYF
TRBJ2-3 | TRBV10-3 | CAISVRPTRDTQYF
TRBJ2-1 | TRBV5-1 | CASSVPVGEQFF
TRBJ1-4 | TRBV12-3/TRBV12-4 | CASSRDSGNEKLFF
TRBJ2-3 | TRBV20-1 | CSALGPGLAGALDTQYF
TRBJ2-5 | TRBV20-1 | CSARDPRIRIEETQYF
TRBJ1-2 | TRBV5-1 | CASSLTGGNYGYTF
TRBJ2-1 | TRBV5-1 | CASNVRTSGRVNEQFF
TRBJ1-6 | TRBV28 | CASSFGWGTQLPLYNSPLHF
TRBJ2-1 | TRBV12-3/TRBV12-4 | CASRTTGEQFF
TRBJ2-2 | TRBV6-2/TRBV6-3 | CASSYLSGATGELFF
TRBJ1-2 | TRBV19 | CASSITQGRTTNYGYTF
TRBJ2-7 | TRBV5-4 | CASSLAIGRSREQYF
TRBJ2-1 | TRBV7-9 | CASSFNSLDRVNEQFF